This T cell receptor beta chain was recovered during a study of cytomegalovirus exposure and HLA in healthy donors. General study points: Within an earlier analysis, most TCR beta V segments proved productive either about 90% or about 30% of the time.

PCR employed 60 Vbeta and 13 Jbeta primers. The data were produced by immunoSEQ multiplex PCR, yet TCRdb's version contains in-frame clones alone and is incomplete. This table has over 85,000 clones, nearly 65% appearing once. The CDR3 consists of 15 residues. Germline assignment: CDR1 PRHDT and CDR2 FYEKMQ (reference sequence). The V and J ends lost 3 bases and 6 bases respectively, with 15 bases between them. Worth noting for this clone: As yet, its antigen is unknown.

Sequencing was performed on PBMCs. The V gene is TRBV13, the J gene TRBJ1-5; the D gene is possibly TRBD1 (5 bases). The receptor comes from a human donor in good health. This chain's CDR3 is CASSFGHAGLQPQHF. As DNA, the CDR3 is TGTGCCAGCAGCTTCGGACACGCGGGGCTTCAGCCCCAGCATTTT. Variable domain in full (rest from reference TRBV13 and TRBJ1-5): AAGVIQSPRHLIKEKRETATLKCYPIPRHDTVYWYQQGPGQDPQFLISFYEKMQSDKGSIPDRFSAQQFSDYHSELNMSSLELGDSALYFCASSFGHAGLQPQHFGDGTRLSIL.